Here is one T cell receptor beta chain with its context. In germline, CDR1 is SQVTM, CDR2 ANQGSEA. V was trimmed by 3 bases and J by 6 bases, leaving 11 bases between them. The CDR3 consists of 12 residues. This sample is part of a study of CD8+ T cells in alopecia areata. Treatment denoted: oral pan-JAK inhibitor, 5-10 mg twice daily. Extracted from the samples, RNA was reverse transcribed into cDNA to serve as the sequencing template. The protocol was immunoSEQ multiplex PCR, while the TCRdb copy is restricted to in-frame clones and leaves out a portion. The data contain about 200,000 clones, 35% to 45% of them singletons.

The clonotype was recovered from a human donor with alopecia areata. J is TRBJ1-1 and V is TRBV29-1; unclear D gene. The sequences come from CD4+ T cells sorted from blood, collected at week 34, from a patient treated with tofacitinib. The CDR3 reads CSVEGFKSEAFF. DNA for the CDR3: TGCAGCGTTGAGGGGTTTAAATCTGAAGCTTTCTTT. Full variable domain (outside the CDR3, taken from reference TRBV29-1 and TRBJ1-1): SAVISQKPSRDICQRGTSLTIQCQVDSQVTMMFWYRQQPGQSLTLIATANQGSEATYESGFVIDKFPISRPNLTFSTLTVSNMSPEDSSIYLCSVEGFKSEAFFGQGTRLTVV.